In this sample, the clone carrying this TCR beta chain turned up a few times. What it binds is not known. The sample belongs to a study of identical twins. A universal primer site arose from template switching, and cDNA bore unique molecular identifiers. Each CDR3 protein gets one entry after TCRdb re-called the 5' RACE reads with MiXCR. Of 1.5 million to 2 million distinct CDR3 sequences listed, roughly a third are singletons. The germline gives CDR1 MNHEY, CDR2 SVGAGI. The CDR3 has 14 amino acids. Trimming at V came to 6 bases and at J to 4 bases, leaving 7 bases not matched to a gene. The study's findings and limits: Insertions were reduced in abundant cord blood beta clonotypes but not in memory repertoires. For out-of-frame beta sequences, excess twin sharing was weaker.

Everyone who donated was a healthy Caucasian. The source is a newborn girl in good health. The specimen sequenced was cord blood. The chain joins TRBV6-5 to TRBJ2-5; 8 bases agree with TRBD1. CDR3 DNA: TGTGCCAGCAGAAGCGCCGGGACAGGAGAGACCCAGTACTTC. Translating gives CASRSAGTGETQYF.